What follows are 27 T cell receptor beta chains derived from one specimen sequenced in a study of blood T cell repertoires in COVID-19. This table comes from immunoSEQ multiplex PCR, and its TCRdb copy is limited to in-frame clones, with some not included. Of around 200,000 clones detected, more than 75% appear once; the ten largest clones hold around 5.7%. The specimen was PBMCs or T cells enriched from blood (not recorded which). Receptors originate from a man in his forties with acute COVID-19.

This sequence joins TRBV28 and TRBJ2-7, with TRBD2 identical over 11 bases. The CDR3 has 14 amino acids. Germline V gives CDR1 MDHEN, CDR2 SYDVKM. Trimming at V came to 6 bases and at J to 4 bases, leaving 5 bases not matched to a gene. CDR3 sequence (DNA): TGTGCCAGCAGGCGGACTAGCGGGTTTTACGAGCAGTACTTC. Translated: CASRRTSGFYEQYF.

This rearrangement joins TRBV9 to TRBJ2-7, with 7 bases matching TRBD2. The CDR3 is made up of 15 amino acids. CDR1 SGDLS and CDR2 YYNGEE come from the germline V gene. The V and J ends lost 3 bases and 3 bases, in that order; junction bases with no gene match: 9. CDR3 DNA sequence: TGTGCCAGCAGCGCCGGGGGAGGGGTGAGCTACGAGCAGTACTTC. It yields the protein CASSAGGGVSYEQYF.

V is TRBV7-3 and J is TRBJ1-6; 8 nucleotides agree with TRBD1. V gave up 5 bases and J gave up 5 bases; unmatched junction bases: 2. CDR1 and CDR2 from the germline V gene are SGHTA and FQGTGA. This CDR3 has 14 amino acids. The CDR3 loop is CASSRGQDNSPLHF. In DNA form, the CDR3 reads TGTGCCAGCAGCCGGGGACAGGATAATTCACCCCTCCACTTT.

V usage is TRBV21-1 and J usage is TRBJ2-7; the table assigns TRBD1, which was not confirmed against the DNA. TRBV21-1 is labeled a pseudogene. The CDR3 is 14 amino acids. The CDR3 DNA reads TGTGCTAATGGCGACCGGACAGGCTCCTACGAGCAGTACTTC. It encodes CANGDRTGSYEQYF.

The rearrangement links TRBV4-3 to TRBJ1-1, with D perhaps matching TRBD1 (5 bases). V was shortened by 5 bases and J by 7 bases, with 20 bases between the two germline ends. The CDR3 contains 15 residues. Germline CDR1 and CDR2: LGHNA and YSLEER. The chain's CDR3 is CASSVRIGGGVEAFF. CDR3 bases: TGCGCCAGCAGCGTTCGAATTGGGGGGGGAGTTGAAGCTTTCTTT.

The J gene is TRBJ2-6, the V gene TRBV7-2, with 8 bases fitting TRBD2. CDR1 is SGHTA, CDR2 FQGNSA, per germline. This CDR3 has 14 residues. Trimming took 7 bases from V and 6 from J; bases not matched to a gene: 5. In DNA, the CDR3 is TGTGCCAGCAAACGGGGGGGGTCGGCCAACGTCCTGACTTTC. It codes for CASKRGGSANVLTF.

J is TRBJ2-1 and V is TRBV7-7, with D unclear. CDR3 length equals 13 residues. V lost 2 bases, J lost 5 bases, and 7 bases lay in between. CDR1 SSHAT and CDR2 FNYEAQ come from the germline V gene (reference sequence). In DNA form, the CDR3 reads TGTGCCAGCAGCTTATCCCCAAACAATGAGCAGTTCTTC. This encodes CASSLSPNNEQFF. Complete variable domain (other parts from reference TRBV7-7 and TRBJ2-1): GAGVSQSPRYKVTKRGQDVTLRCDPISSHATLYWYQQALGQGPEFLTYFNYEAQPDKSGLPSDRFSAERPEGSISTLTIQRTEQRDSAMYRCASSLSPNNEQFFGPGTRLTVL.

This sequence joins TRBV25-1 and TRBJ2-2, with TRBD1 identical over 7 bases. The CDR3 consists of 14 residues. Per the germline V gene, CDR1 is MGHDK and CDR2 is SYGVNS. V lost 8 bases to trimming and J lost 3 bases; unmatched junction nucleotides: 6. The CDR3 DNA reads TGTGCCAGCCGCCGGGACAGAGACACCGGGGAGCTGTTTTTT. Translation gives CASRRDRDTGELFF.

The CDR3 protein is CASSRLAGADTQYF. The CDR3 coding sequence is TGTGCCAGCAGTAGACTAGCGGGAGCGGATACGCAGTATTTT. The chain joins TRBV6-4 to TRBJ2-3; TRBD2 matches at 12 bases. This CDR3 contains 14 residues. V was pared by 5 bases and J by 6 bases, with 3 bases of the junction left unmatched. From germline, CDR1 is MRHNA and CDR2 SNTAGT.

The rearrangement joins TRBV10-2 to TRBJ2-3, with D tentatively TRBD2 (5 bases). This CDR3 region has 19 residues. V lost 8 bases and J 0 bases, leaving 27 bases between the germline ends. CDR1 is WSHSY and CDR2 is SAAADI in the germline V gene. CDR3 sequence reads: CASLQAKEADPLSTDTQYF. For the CDR3, the DNA is TGCGCCAGCCTCCAGGCAAAGGAGGCAGACCCTCTAAGCACAGATACGCAGTATTTT.

This chain links TRBV28 with TRBJ2-5, with D maybe TRBD2 (6 bases). V lost 7 bases and J lost 4, with 19 bases in between. CDR3 length: 15 residues. The germline CDR1 and CDR2 sequences are MDHEN and SYDVKM. The DNA of the CDR3 is TGTGCCAGCAAGGGACCCTACCCCGGGGGAGAGACCCAGTACTTC. This gives the protein CASKGPYPGGETQYF.

This chain joins TRBV3-1 (or the pseudogene TRBV3-2) and TRBJ1-1; D is uncertain. The V gene's germline CDR1 is LGHDT and CDR2 YNNKEL (reference sequence). The CDR3 is made up of 15 amino acids. Trimming took 1 base from V and 2 from J, leaving 11 bases between them. The chain's CDR3 is CASSQGAGGNTEAFF. CDR3 DNA sequence: TGTGCCAGCAGCCAAGGTGCTGGCGGAAACACTGAAGCTTTCTTT.

V gene TRBV18 combines with J gene TRBJ1-2; TRBD1 aligns across 7 bases. CDR1 and CDR2 from the germline V gene are KGHSH and LQKENI. V was pared by 3 bases and J by 3 bases, with 16 bases of the junction left unmatched. The CDR3 sequence is 18 residues long. CDR3: CASSPQSDIRTGHYGYTF. Here the CDR3 DNA reads TGTGCCAGCTCACCGCAATCGGATATTAGGACAGGACACTATGGCTACACCTTC.

The rearrangement joins TRBV28 to TRBJ1-6, with 7 bases aligning to TRBD1. J lost 10 bases, V lost 4 bases, and 10 bases had no gene match. Germline CDR1 is MDHEN and CDR2 is SYDVKM. The CDR3 sequence is 15 residues long. CDR3 sequence reads: CASSSPSGGISPLHF. CDR3 in DNA: TGTGCCAGCAGTTCGCCCTCAGGGGGAATATCACCCCTCCACTTT.

This clone was observed once. This rearrangement joins TRBV28 to TRBJ2-4; D may be TRBD2 (6 bases). In germline, CDR1 is MDHEN, CDR2 SYDVKM. The V gene lost 6 bases and the J gene lost 6 bases, with 24 bases spanning the gap. The CDR3 spans 17 residues. This CDR3 reads CASSPTPVLASGNIQYF. DNA for the CDR3: TGTGCCAGCAGCCCAACCCCAGTCCTAGCGTCCGGAAACATTCAGTACTTC.

This chain connects TRBV5-1 to TRBJ2-2; 9 bases agree with TRBD1. After removal of 4 bases from V and 7 bases from J, the junction contained 5 bases not matched to a gene. CDR1 and CDR2 from the germline V gene are SGHRS and YFSETQ. CDR3 length: 14 residues. The CDR3 DNA follows: TGCGCCAGCAGCCGGACAGGGGCGAACGGGGAGCTGTTTTTT. This translates into CASSRTGANGELFF.

The chain combines TRBV27 with TRBJ2-5, with TRBD2 matching over 7 bases. This CDR3 is 14 amino acids long. V shed 4 bases, J shed 4 bases, and the junction held 6 bases outside the gene matches. The germline V gene has CDR1 MNHEY and CDR2 SMNVEV (reference sequence). Here the CDR3 reads CASSYKGRGETQYF. Written as DNA, the CDR3 is TGTGCCAGCAGTTACAAGGGGAGGGGAGAGACCCAGTACTTC.

This clone is a singleton in its sample. The chain couples TRBV6-5 to TRBJ2-7; 7 nucleotides agree with TRBD1. There are 14 residues in the CDR3. Germline CDR1 and CDR2: MNHEY and SVGAGI. V shed 6 bases, J shed 4 bases, and the junction held 9 bases outside the gene matches. Written as DNA, the CDR3 is TGTGCCAGCAGAGCCGACAGGGCAGCGTACGAGCAGTACTTC. It is translated as CASRADRAAYEQYF.

The chain employs TRBV27 and TRBJ1-1; 7 bases agree with TRBD1. Germline loops: CDR1 MNHEY, CDR2 SMNVEV (reference sequence). J lost 5 bases, V lost 6 bases, and 9 bases had no gene match. The CDR3 totals 14 residues. CDR3 DNA: TGTGCCAGCAGACAAACAGGGGTGGAAACTGAAGCTTTCTTT. Amino acid sequence: CASRQTGVETEAFF.

Here the CDR3 reads CASSLGTSLYQETQYF. The CDR3 bases are TGTGCCAGCAGCTTAGGGACTAGCCTATACCAAGAGACCCAGTACTTC. The V gene is TRBV7-8, the J gene TRBJ2-5; 8 bases align to TRBD2. This CDR3 region has 16 residues. V was clipped by 1 base and J by 0 bases; unmatched bases: 4. Germline loops: CDR1 SGHVS, CDR2 FQNEAQ.

This chain links TRBV6-1 with TRBJ2-5, with TRBD2 as a possible D gene (7 bases). The germline CDR1 and CDR2 sequences are MNHNS and SASEGT. Trimming cost V 1 base and J 4 bases, with 16 bases left between them. The CDR3 length is 16 residues. This CDR3 is CASSEEEGGGRETQYF. The CDR3 bases are TGTGCCAGCAGTGAAGAGGAGGGAGGGGGGAGAGAGACCCAGTACTTC.

The CDR3 DNA reads as TGTGCCAGCAGCGTAGACGTAAGTACGGAGCGGGAGCACCACGAGCAGTACTTC. Residues: CASSVDVSTEREHHEQYF. The chain recombines TRBV9 with TRBJ2-7; 8 bases are a match to TRBD2. Germline assignment: CDR1 SGDLS and CDR2 YYNGEE. V trimming: 0 bases; J trimming: 5 bases; junction bases outside the gene matches: 16. The CDR3 totals 18 residues.

This chain links TRBV19 with TRBJ2-3, with TRBD2 matching 7 bases. The V segment lost 4 bases and the J segment 0 bases; nucleotides outside the gene matches: 13. The CDR3 totals 18 residues. Germline CDR1 reads LNHDA; CDR2 reads SQIVND (reference sequence). CDR3 sequence reads: CASSSLAEGITSTDTQYF. Here the CDR3 DNA reads TGTGCCAGTAGTAGCCTAGCGGAGGGGATCACTAGCACAGATACGCAGTATTTT.

The V and J genes are TRBV6-5 and TRBJ2-3; D is undetermined. V lost 8 bases and J 2 bases, leaving 8 bases between the germline ends. Per germline, CDR1 MNHEY and CDR2 SVGAGI. The CDR3 is 12 residues long. DNA of the CDR3: TGTGCCAGCGGCGGCCCCACAGATACGCAGTATTTT. It specifies CASGGPTDTQYF.

The genes are TRBV9 and TRBJ1-2; tentative D call: TRBD1 (5 bases). This CDR3 has 13 residues. The germline gives CDR1 SGDLS, CDR2 YYNGEE. Trimming pared 1 base from V and 3 bases from J, leaving 7 bases between. The CDR3, as DNA: TGTGCCAGCAGCGTACAGGGTGACTATGGCTACACCTTC. Protein product: CASSVQGDYGYTF.

This chain connects TRBV2 to TRBJ2-3; 9 bases are a match to TRBD2. From germline, CDR1 is SNHLY and CDR2 FYNNEI. This CDR3 contains 15 residues. V lost 6 bases, J lost 4 bases, and 8 bases stayed unmatched. CDR3: CASRLLAGPADTQYF. The CDR3 nucleotides read TGTGCCAGCAGATTGCTAGCGGGACCGGCAGATACGCAGTATTTT.

This clone was counted between two and nine times. This chain joins TRBV9 and TRBJ1-2; D uncertain. V was trimmed by 3 bases and J by 3 bases, leaving 9 bases between them. The length of the CDR3 is 13 residues. CDR1 is SGDLS and CDR2 is YYNGEE in the germline V gene. The CDR3 loop is CASSDRVDYGYTF. Written as DNA, the CDR3 is TGTGCCAGCAGCGATCGGGTCGACTATGGCTACACCTTC.